A selection of T cell receptor beta chains follows, all from one sample in a study of response to subunit inactivated influenza vaccine. From the RT-PCR reads, TCRdb called clonotypes with MiXCR, one entry per CDR3 protein. The sample yields 500,000 or so distinct CDR3 sequences, more than 15% seen once. Here the sequenced sample was CD4+ T cells sorted from PBMCs, taken roughly 24 months after vaccination. These receptors originate from a man between 50 and 75 years old who received an inactivated influenza vaccine. The conserved cysteine and the conserved F or W are not part of the CDR3 here. D genes are given only for firm matches.

CDR3aa: ASSGLEARARGNEQF; j_gene: TRBJ2-1; d_gene: TRBD2; v_gene: TRBV7-6
CDR3aa: SARSRGLAGVTDTQY; j_gene: TRBJ2-3; d_gene: TRBD2; v_gene: TRBV20-1
CDR3aa: SARGREFQGDTQY; j_gene: TRBJ2-3; d_gene: NA; v_gene: TRBV20-1
CDR3aa: ASSLDGGLNTQY; j_gene: TRBJ2-3; d_gene: TRBD2; v_gene: TRBV28
CDR3aa: ASSSLLGVNEQF; j_gene: TRBJ2-1; d_gene: NA; v_gene: TRBV5-6
CDR3aa: ASSTDSGGYT; j_gene: TRBJ1-2; d_gene: NA; v_gene: TRBV6-2/TRBV6-3
CDR3aa: ASRRGQSLAKNIQH; j_gene: TRBJ2-4; d_gene: TRBD1; v_gene: TRBV6-2/TRBV6-3
CDR3aa: ASSYRAVNTEAF; j_gene: TRBJ1-1; d_gene: NA; v_gene: TRBV6-5
CDR3aa: ATSRVDRGHEQY; j_gene: TRBJ2-7; d_gene: TRBD1; v_gene: TRBV15
CDR3aa: ASSQRGQLAEAF; j_gene: TRBJ1-1; d_gene: NA; v_gene: TRBV3-1
CDR3aa: SVEQRSEAF; j_gene: TRBJ1-1; d_gene: NA; v_gene: TRBV29-1
CDR3aa: ASSLEPAGANTEAF; j_gene: TRBJ1-1; d_gene: NA; v_gene: TRBV11-2
CDR3aa: ASSLYSFGPLLPH; j_gene: TRBJ1-6; d_gene: NA; v_gene: TRBV7-2
CDR3aa: ASSPRTSHEQY; j_gene: TRBJ2-7; d_gene: NA; v_gene: TRBV27
CDR3aa: ASSLVIRTDTQY; j_gene: TRBJ2-3; d_gene: NA; v_gene: TRBV7-2
CDR3aa: SALRGSGGIYEQY; j_gene: TRBJ2-7; d_gene: TRBD2; v_gene: TRBV20-1
CDR3aa: SASGGQINQPQH; j_gene: TRBJ1-5; d_gene: NA; v_gene: TRBV20-1
CDR3aa: ASSVGGTGASYEQY; j_gene: TRBJ2-7; d_gene: TRBD1; v_gene: TRBV6-1
CDR3aa: SAREGSAYEQY; j_gene: TRBJ2-7; d_gene: NA; v_gene: TRBV20-1
CDR3aa: SARATGAPSPLH; j_gene: TRBJ1-6; d_gene: TRBD1; v_gene: TRBV20-1
CDR3aa: SARAGSAAYNEQF; j_gene: TRBJ2-1; d_gene: NA; v_gene: TRBV20-1
CDR3aa: ASTKEGTSSVYEQF; j_gene: TRBJ2-1; d_gene: TRBD2; v_gene: TRBV4-1
CDR3aa: ASSELKGRSLYNEQF; j_gene: TRBJ2-1; d_gene: NA; v_gene: TRBV2
CDR3aa: SASLASGKSYNEQF; j_gene: TRBJ2-1; d_gene: TRBD2; v_gene: TRBV20-1
CDR3aa: ASSFDQAETQY; j_gene: TRBJ2-5; d_gene: NA; v_gene: TRBV12-3/TRBV12-4
CDR3aa: SASMRETQY; j_gene: TRBJ2-5; d_gene: NA; v_gene: TRBV20-1
CDR3aa: ASSNGDKQF; j_gene: TRBJ2-1; d_gene: NA; v_gene: TRBV7-2
CDR3aa: AWSVWWGQGLYEQY; j_gene: TRBJ2-7; d_gene: TRBD1; v_gene: TRBV30
CDR3aa: ASSLKLAGDTGELF; j_gene: TRBJ2-2; d_gene: TRBD2; v_gene: TRBV5-4
CDR3aa: SGHWESEAF; j_gene: TRBJ1-1; d_gene: NA; v_gene: TRBV29-1
CDR3aa: SVGGQNTEAF; j_gene: TRBJ1-1; d_gene: NA; v_gene: TRBV29-1
CDR3aa: ASSLDLAGTQY; j_gene: TRBJ2-3; d_gene: NA; v_gene: TRBV11-2
CDR3aa: SARDPRGSGSPYEQY; j_gene: TRBJ2-7; d_gene: TRBD2; v_gene: TRBV20-1
CDR3aa: ASSPRMGSGANVLT; j_gene: TRBJ2-6; d_gene: NA; v_gene: TRBV18
CDR3aa: ASSFASGRPNEQF; j_gene: TRBJ2-1; d_gene: TRBD2; v_gene: TRBV7-9
CDR3aa: ASSLHGSLLKH; j_gene: TRBJ1-5; d_gene: NA; v_gene: TRBV12-3/TRBV12-4
CDR3aa: ASSLEGWYEQF; j_gene: TRBJ2-1; d_gene: NA; v_gene: TRBV11-2
CDR3aa: ASSLTGGLNTEAF; j_gene: TRBJ1-1; d_gene: TRBD1; v_gene: TRBV7-9
CDR3aa: ASSVAGQNVPLYGYT; j_gene: TRBJ1-2; d_gene: NA; v_gene: TRBV9
CDR3aa: ASSTSLRPAGGPSDTQY; j_gene: TRBJ2-3; d_gene: TRBD2; v_gene: TRBV5-1
CDR3aa: ASSLAANTAGSGNTIY; j_gene: TRBJ1-3; d_gene: NA; v_gene: TRBV7-2
CDR3aa: ASSEKRSTDTQY; j_gene: TRBJ2-3; d_gene: NA; v_gene: TRBV6-1
CDR3aa: AISESHTSGRAPF; j_gene: TRBJ2-1; d_gene: TRBD2; v_gene: TRBV10-3
CDR3aa: ASSPLAGGREQY; j_gene: TRBJ2-7; d_gene: TRBD2; v_gene: TRBV5-1
CDR3aa: ATSRNLAGRRETQY; j_gene: TRBJ2-5; d_gene: TRBD2; v_gene: TRBV15
CDR3aa: ASSQQGGEQY; j_gene: TRBJ2-7; d_gene: NA; v_gene: TRBV3-1